The 9 T cell receptor beta chains listed next were all sequenced from one sample in a study of glioma-infiltrating T cells. TCR alpha and beta CDR3 regions were amplified from RNA using iRepertoire nested multiplex PCR. TCRdb re-called the multiplex PCR reads with MiXCR, one entry per CDR3 protein. The sample has roughly 200,000 distinct CDR3 sequences; about 46% are singletons. The source material was glioma tissue, nonneoplastic brain tissue, or PBMCs (not recorded which). The receptors originated from a human donor with low-grade glioma or glioblastoma, undergoing nonglioma brain surgery, or in good health (not recorded which).

The sample holds a few counts of this clonotype. V usage is TRBV19 and J usage is TRBJ2-7, with D maybe TRBD1 (5 bases). V dropped 1 base and J dropped 6 bases, with 16 bases sitting between them. The CDR3 covers 15 residues. The germline gives CDR1 LNHDA, CDR2 SQIVND (reference sequence). CDR3 bases: TGTGCCAGTAGTATAGCCGGCCAGGGAAAGGGCGAGCAGTACTTC. Translation gives CASSIAGQGKGEQYF.

The chain combines TRBV12-3 or TRBV12-4 with TRBJ2-3; TRBD1 matches at 10 bases. The CDR3 totals 15 residues. V lost 3 bases, J lost 6 bases, and 6 bases stayed unmatched. CDR3 sequence (DNA): TGTGCCAGCAGTTTTGGGGACAGGGGTAAGGATACGCAGTATTTT. The encoded protein is CASSFGDRGKDTQYF.

The chain uses TRBV7-9 and TRBJ1-1; the D gene is possibly TRBD1 (5 bases). V shed 6 bases and J shed 4 bases, with 18 bases lying between them. CDR3 length equals 15 residues. In germline, CDR1 is SEHNR, CDR2 FQNEAQ (reference sequence). Here the CDR3 DNA reads TGTGCCAGCAGACCAGCCCCGGGGGGGATCACTGAAGCTTTCTTT. Its translation: CASRPAPGGITEAFF.

The V call is TRBV20-1, the J call TRBJ1-1; 7 bases are a match to TRBD1. Trimming cost V 6 bases and J 5 bases; bases outside gene matches: 12. Germline values: CDR1 DFQATT, CDR2 SNEGSKA (reference sequence). The length of the CDR3 is 14 residues. The CDR3 loop reads CSALSLRGKTEAFF. DNA for the CDR3: TGCAGTGCACTCAGTCTCAGGGGGAAGACTGAAGCTTTCTTT.

J is TRBJ2-3 and V is TRBV20-1; 8 bases line up with TRBD2. The CDR3 runs 13 residues. The germline CDR1 and CDR2 sequences are DFQATT and SNEGSKA (reference sequence). Unmatched junction bases numbered 9, after V lost 8 bases and J lost 5 bases. DNA of the CDR3: TGCAGTCAGAGCGGGAGAGGTAAAGATACGCAGTATTTT. This encodes CSQSGRGKDTQYF.

Many counts were recorded for this clonotype. The chain combines TRBV7-6 with TRBJ2-7, with 10 bases identical to TRBD1. Germline trimming cut 5 bases from V and 1 base from J; bases unmatched to any gene: 11. The CDR3 runs to 17 residues. Germline values: CDR1 SGHVS, CDR2 FNYEAQ. CDR3 region: CASSRDGQGVGSYEQYF. As DNA, the CDR3 is TGTGCCAGCAGCCGCGATGGACAGGGGGTAGGGTCCTACGAGCAGTACTTC.

There are many counts of this clonotype. The rearrangement uses TRBV28 and TRBJ2-3; TRBD2 matches at 8 bases. The V and J ends lost 5 bases and 0 bases, in that order; junction bases with no gene match: 13. The CDR3 loop spans 18 amino acids. Germline CDR1 MDHEN, CDR2 SYDVKM. This CDR3 reads CASSALLAEVDSTDTQYF. Here the CDR3 DNA reads TGTGCCAGCAGTGCATTACTAGCGGAGGTGGATAGCACAGATACGCAGTATTTT.

As concerns this clonotype: Given a much more abundant clone one base away, this may be a read error. The V call is TRBV6-5, the J call TRBJ2-3; tentative D call: TRBD1 (6 bases). V was clipped by 5 bases and J by 14 bases, with 14 bases between them. In germline, CDR1 is MNHEY, CDR2 SVGAGI. The CDR3 loop spans 11 amino acids. The CDR3 is CASSAPGELYF. In nucleotides, the CDR3 is TGTGCCAGCAGTGCACCAGGGGAGCTGTATTTT.

Details on this clonotype: This may stem from a read error, because a much larger clone lies one nucleotide away. This chain connects TRBV29-1 to TRBJ2-5; tentatively, D is TRBD2 (6 bases). This CDR3 has 13 amino acids. Per the germline V gene, CDR1 is SQVTM and CDR2 is ANQGSEA. The CDR3 region is CSVDELTGENQYF. In nucleotides, the CDR3 is TGCAGCGTTGATGAGCTTACGGGGGAGAACCAGTACTTC.